Sequencing of this T cell receptor (beta chain) was carried out in a study of blood T cell repertoires in COVID-19. As for the study in general: The samples span acute and convalescent COVID-19 from the United States, Italy and Spain. T cells, B-cell-depleted T cells, or PBMCs supplied cDNA or gDNA.

Sequenced by immunoSEQ multiplex PCR; TCRdb stores in-frame clones only, minus some. The repertoire holds around 41,000 clones, with about nine tenths as singletons. In germline, CDR1 is SGDLS, CDR2 YYNGEE. V gave up 3 bases and J gave up 3 bases; unmatched junction bases: 3. This CDR3 is 15 amino acids long. Sample: peripheral blood. This receptor was identified in a woman of 80 years or more with active COVID-19. V is TRBV9 and J is TRBJ2-1; 10 nucleotides line up with TRBD1. The CDR3 loop reads CASSDRTGGYNEQFF. CDR3 nucleotides: TGTGCCAGCAGCGACCGGACAGGGGGCTACAATGAGCAGTTCTTC.